This entry features one TCR beta chain sequence. Its antigen is currently unknown. The data originate from a study of cytomegalovirus exposure and HLA in healthy donors. Study-wide context: Within the Caucasian-associated ancestry cluster were roughly 82% of the 350 to 400 genotyped donors.

Per germline, CDR1 MNHEY and CDR2 SVGAGI. The CDR3 totals 14 residues. Trimming took 5 bases from V and 1 from J, leaving 11 bases between them. PCR primers comprised 60 Vbeta and 13 Jbeta primers. Source study methods: Per a later analysis, the number of unique TCR beta chains was approximately 80 million, of which around 10 million were shared. Here immunoSEQ multiplex PCR was the method, and the copy in TCRdb shows in-frame clones only, minus some. The V and J calls and clone size were taken over from that table, and D and trimming were inferred from the DNA. The sample includes about 190,000 clones, roughly 80% seen only once; the top ten take approximately 3.8%. The study, taken as a whole, reports: Several of the most significant clusters appeared, in a later analysis, to be linked to common viral pathogens. Later analysis reportedly placed an Asian-associated ancestry cluster below the approximately 700-donor mean in N-insertions.

The chain couples TRBV6-5 to TRBJ1-1; no definite D call. The sample taken for sequencing was PBMCs. The TCR was taken from a man aged 45-65 years in good health and CMV-seronegative. The CDR3 DNA follows: TGTGCCAGCAGTACCCGGGAGCGGAACACTGAAGCTTTCTTT. It specifies CASSTRERNTEAFF.